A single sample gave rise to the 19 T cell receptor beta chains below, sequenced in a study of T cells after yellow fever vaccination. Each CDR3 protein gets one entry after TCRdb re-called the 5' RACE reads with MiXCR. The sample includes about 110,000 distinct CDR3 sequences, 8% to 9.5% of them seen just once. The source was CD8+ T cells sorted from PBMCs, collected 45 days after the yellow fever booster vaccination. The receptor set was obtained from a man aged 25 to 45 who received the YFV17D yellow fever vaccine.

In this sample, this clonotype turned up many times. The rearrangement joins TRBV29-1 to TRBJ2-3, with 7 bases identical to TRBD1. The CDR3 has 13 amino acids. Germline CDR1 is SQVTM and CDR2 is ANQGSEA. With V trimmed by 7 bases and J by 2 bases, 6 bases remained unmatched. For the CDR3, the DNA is TGCAGCGCCCGGGACAGTCTCACAGATACGCAGTATTTT. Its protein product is CSARDSLTDTQYF.

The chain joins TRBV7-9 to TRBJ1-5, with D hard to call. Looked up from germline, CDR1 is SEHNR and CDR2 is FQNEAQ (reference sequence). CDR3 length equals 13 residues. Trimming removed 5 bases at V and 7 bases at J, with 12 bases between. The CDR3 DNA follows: TGTGCCAGCAGCCCGCCTAATGGGCAGCCCCAGCATTTT. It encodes CASSPPNGQPQHF.

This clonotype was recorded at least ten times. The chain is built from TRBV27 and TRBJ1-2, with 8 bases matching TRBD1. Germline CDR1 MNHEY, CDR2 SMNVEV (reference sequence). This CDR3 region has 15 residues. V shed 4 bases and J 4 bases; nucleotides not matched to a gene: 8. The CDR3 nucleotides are TGTGCCAGCAGTTCCATGACCGGGACAGGCTATGGCTACACCTTC. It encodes CASSSMTGTGYGYTF.

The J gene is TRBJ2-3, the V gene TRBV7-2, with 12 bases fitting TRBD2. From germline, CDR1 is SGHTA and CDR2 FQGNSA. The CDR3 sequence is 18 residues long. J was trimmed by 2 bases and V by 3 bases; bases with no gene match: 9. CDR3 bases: TGTGCCAGCAGCTTGTTGACTAGCGGGGGAGGCCCCACAGATACGCAGTATTTT. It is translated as CASSLLTSGGGPTDTQYF.

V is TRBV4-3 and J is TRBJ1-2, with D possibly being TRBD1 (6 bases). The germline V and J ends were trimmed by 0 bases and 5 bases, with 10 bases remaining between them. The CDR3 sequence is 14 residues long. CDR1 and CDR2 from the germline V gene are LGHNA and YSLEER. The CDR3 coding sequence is TGCGCCAGCAGCCAAGATTCAGGGGTTTATGGCTACACCTTC. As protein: CASSQDSGVYGYTF.

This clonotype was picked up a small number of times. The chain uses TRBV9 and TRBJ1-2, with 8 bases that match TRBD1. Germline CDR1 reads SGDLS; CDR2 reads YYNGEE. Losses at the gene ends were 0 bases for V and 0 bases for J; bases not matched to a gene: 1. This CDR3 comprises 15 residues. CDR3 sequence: CASSVGQGSNYGYTF. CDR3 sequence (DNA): TGTGCCAGCAGCGTAGGACAGGGGTCTAACTATGGCTACACCTTC. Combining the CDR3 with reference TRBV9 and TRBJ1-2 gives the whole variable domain DSGVTQTPKHLITATGQRVTLRCSPRSGDLSVYWYQQSLDQGLQFLIQYYNGEERAKGNILERFSAQQFPDLHSELNLSSLELGDSALYFCASSVGQGSNYGYTFGSGTRLTVV.

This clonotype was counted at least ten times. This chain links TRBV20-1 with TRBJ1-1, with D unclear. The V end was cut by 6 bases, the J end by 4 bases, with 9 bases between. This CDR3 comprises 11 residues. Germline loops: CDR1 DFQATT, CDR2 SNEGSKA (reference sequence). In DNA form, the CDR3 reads TGCAGTGCCCCCCAAACCACTGAAGCTTTCTTT. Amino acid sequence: CSAPQTTEAFF.

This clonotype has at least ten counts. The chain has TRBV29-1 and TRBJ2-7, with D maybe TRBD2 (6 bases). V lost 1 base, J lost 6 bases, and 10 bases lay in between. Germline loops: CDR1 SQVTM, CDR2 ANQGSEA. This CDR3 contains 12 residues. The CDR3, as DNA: TGCAGCGTTGAAGGACTAGTTGGCGAGCAGTACTTC. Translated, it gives CSVEGLVGEQYF.

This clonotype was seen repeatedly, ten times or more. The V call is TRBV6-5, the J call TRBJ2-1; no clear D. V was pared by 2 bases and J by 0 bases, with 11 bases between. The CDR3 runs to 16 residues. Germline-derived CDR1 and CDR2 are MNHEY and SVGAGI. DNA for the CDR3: TGTGCCAGCAGTTACCCCATAGGAAGCTCCTACAATGAGCAGTTCTTC. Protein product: CASSYPIGSSYNEQFF.

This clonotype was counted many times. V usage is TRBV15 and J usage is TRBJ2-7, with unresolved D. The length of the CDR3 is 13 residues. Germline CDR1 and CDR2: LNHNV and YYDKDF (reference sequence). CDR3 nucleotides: TGTGCTACCTCTCGCAGACAAGCCTACGAGCAGTACTTC. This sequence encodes CATSRRQAYEQYF.

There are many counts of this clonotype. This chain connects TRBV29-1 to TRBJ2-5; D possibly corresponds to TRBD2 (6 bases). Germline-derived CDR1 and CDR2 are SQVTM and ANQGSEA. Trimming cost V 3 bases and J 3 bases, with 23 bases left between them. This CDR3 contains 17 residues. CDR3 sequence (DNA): TGCAGCGTTGACGCTCCCCGGTTCGGAGGGCGAGAAGAGACCCAGTACTTC. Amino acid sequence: CSVDAPRFGGREETQYF.

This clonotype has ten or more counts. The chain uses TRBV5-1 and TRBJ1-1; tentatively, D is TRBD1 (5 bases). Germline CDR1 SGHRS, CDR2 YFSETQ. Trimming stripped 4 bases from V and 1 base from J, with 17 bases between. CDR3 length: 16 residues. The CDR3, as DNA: TGCGCCAGCAGCCAAAGGGACGGAGGTTGGAACACTGAAGCTTTCTTT. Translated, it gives CASSQRDGGWNTEAFF.

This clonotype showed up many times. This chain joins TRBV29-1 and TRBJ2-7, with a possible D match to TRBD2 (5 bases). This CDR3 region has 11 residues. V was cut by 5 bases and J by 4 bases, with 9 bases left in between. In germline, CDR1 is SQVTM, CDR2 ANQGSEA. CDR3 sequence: CSVREEYEQYF. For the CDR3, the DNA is TGCAGCGTTCGGGAAGAGTACGAGCAGTACTTC.

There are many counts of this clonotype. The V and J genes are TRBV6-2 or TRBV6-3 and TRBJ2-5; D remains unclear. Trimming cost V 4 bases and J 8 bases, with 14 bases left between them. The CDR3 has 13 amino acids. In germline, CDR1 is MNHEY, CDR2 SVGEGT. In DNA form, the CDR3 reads TGTGCCAGCAGTTTCCCGGAGAAGAGAACCCAGTACTTC. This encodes CASSFPEKRTQYF.

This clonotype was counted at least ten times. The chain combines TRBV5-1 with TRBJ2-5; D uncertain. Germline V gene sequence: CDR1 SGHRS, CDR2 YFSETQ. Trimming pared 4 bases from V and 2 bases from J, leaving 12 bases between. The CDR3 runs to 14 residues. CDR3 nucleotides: TGCGCCAGCAGCAGTCAACAGAATCAAGAGACCCAGTACTTC. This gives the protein CASSSQQNQETQYF.

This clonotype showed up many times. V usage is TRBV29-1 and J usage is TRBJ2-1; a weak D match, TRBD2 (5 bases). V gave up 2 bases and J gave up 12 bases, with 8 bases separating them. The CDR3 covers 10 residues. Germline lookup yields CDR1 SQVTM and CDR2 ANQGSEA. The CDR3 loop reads CSVELAGQFF. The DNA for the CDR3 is TGCAGCGTTGAACTAGCAGGGCAGTTCTTC.

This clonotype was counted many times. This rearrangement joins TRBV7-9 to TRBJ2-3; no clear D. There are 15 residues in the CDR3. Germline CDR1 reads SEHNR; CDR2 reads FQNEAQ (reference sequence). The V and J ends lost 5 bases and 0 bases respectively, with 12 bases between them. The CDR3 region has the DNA TGTGCCAGCAGCCCTCAAGTAATCAGCACAGATACGCAGTATTTT. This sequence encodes CASSPQVISTDTQYF. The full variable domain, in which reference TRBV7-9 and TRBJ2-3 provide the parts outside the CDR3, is DTGVSQNPRHKITKRGQNVTFRCDPISEHNRLYWYRQTLGQGPEFLTYFQNEAQLEKSRLLSDRFSAERPKGSFSTLEIQRTEQGDSAMYLCASSPQVISTDTQYFGPGTRLTVL.

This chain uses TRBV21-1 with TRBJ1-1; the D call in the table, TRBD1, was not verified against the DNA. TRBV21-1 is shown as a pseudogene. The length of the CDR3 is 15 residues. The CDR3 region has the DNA TGTGCCAGCATCCCGAGGGGCAGACTGAACACTGAAGCTTTCTTT. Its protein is CASIPRGRLNTEAFF.

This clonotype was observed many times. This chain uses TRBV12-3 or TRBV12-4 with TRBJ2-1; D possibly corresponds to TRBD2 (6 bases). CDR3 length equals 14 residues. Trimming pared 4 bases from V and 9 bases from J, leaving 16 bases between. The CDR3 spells CASSYGSGRAEQFF. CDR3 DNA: TGTGCCAGCAGTTACGGGAGTGGTCGCGCTGAGCAGTTCTTC.